The 28 T cell receptor beta chains listed next were all sequenced from one sample in a study of CD4 T cell repertoires in COVID-19. Measured with immunoSEQ multiplex PCR; TCRdb has only the in-frame clones, and not every one. The data hold about 75,000 clones, with about 83% observed a single time. Sequencing was performed on CD4+ T cells from peripheral blood, taken after recovery from COVID-19. These TCRs come from a human donor who had COVID-19.

This chain joins TRBV5-1 and TRBJ1-1; TRBD1 is a possible D gene (6 bases). CDR1 SGHRS and CDR2 YFSETQ come from the germline V gene. The CDR3 length is 14 residues. Trimming took off 4 bases at V and 1 base at J, with 11 bases between the two ends. As DNA, the CDR3 is TGCGCCAGCAGCGTCGAACAGGGGAACACTGAAGCTTTCTTT. Protein: CASSVEQGNTEAFF.

The CDR3 coding sequence is TGTGCCAGCGGGACTAGCGGGGGCCGGGGGAATGAGCAGTTCTTC. This gives the protein CASGTSGGRGNEQFF. The chain couples TRBV19 to TRBJ2-1; 14 nucleotides line up with TRBD2. CDR3 length: 15 amino acids. The V gene's germline CDR1 is LNHDA and CDR2 SQIVND (reference sequence). Trimming took 9 bases from V and 7 from J; bases not matched to a gene: 8.

The V call is TRBV27, the J call TRBJ1-2, with 7 positions matching TRBD1. The germline CDR1 and CDR2 sequences are MNHEY and SMNVEV (reference sequence). This CDR3 contains 12 residues. The J segment lost 7 bases and the V segment lost 4 bases, leaving 3 bases of the junction unmatched. The chain's CDR3 is CASSSRGAGYTF. For the CDR3, the DNA is TGTGCCAGCAGTTCCAGGGGGGCTGGCTACACCTTC.

The chain couples TRBV7-5 to TRBJ2-2; whether TRBD1, the table's D call, matches the DNA was not checked. TRBV7-5 is shown as a pseudogene. This CDR3 spans 11 amino acids. The DNA of the CDR3 is TGTGCCAGAAGCCAGACAGGGGAGCTGTTTTTT. Protein product: CARSQTGELFF.

J is TRBJ2-3 and V is TRBV5-6; D not certain. V was trimmed by 1 base and J by 2 bases, leaving 11 bases between them. CDR3 size: 15 residues. CDR1 is SGHDT and CDR2 is YYEEEE in the germline V gene. Here the CDR3 reads CASSLWRLDTDTQYF. CDR3 in DNA: TGTGCCAGCAGCTTGTGGCGCTTAGACACAGATACGCAGTATTTT.

This rearrangement joins TRBV6-5 to TRBJ2-5; D possibly corresponds to TRBD2 (6 bases). CDR1 is MNHEY and CDR2 is SVGAGI in the germline V gene. V lost 9 bases, J lost 0 bases, and 17 bases lay in between. The CDR3 length is 15 residues. DNA for the CDR3: TGTGCCAGTAGCTTGGGGGGACGGAACCAAGAGACCCAGTACTTC. Translation: CASSLGGRNQETQYF.

As DNA, the CDR3 is TGTGCCAGTAGTAGGGGGTCAGGGTTACGCACTGAAGCTTTCTTT. Encoded protein: CASSRGSGLRTEAFF. This sequence joins TRBV19 and TRBJ1-1, with D maybe TRBD1 (5 bases). The CDR3 is 15 amino acids. Per germline, CDR1 LNHDA and CDR2 SQIVND (reference sequence). Trimming left V 4 bases short and J 4 bases short, with 16 bases between. Looking up the rest from reference TRBV19 and TRBJ1-1 gives the full variable domain: DGGITQSPKYLFRKEGQNVTLSCEQNLNHDAMYWYRQDPGQGLRLIYYSQIVNDFQKGDIAEGYSVSREKKESFPLTVTSAQKNPTAFYLCASSRGSGLRTEAFFGQGTRLTVV.

The chain has TRBV5-8 and TRBJ2-2, with 8 bases identical to TRBD2. This CDR3 is built from 20 residues. The V gene end was trimmed by 0 bases and the J gene end by 0 bases; junction bases not matched to a gene: 13. Germline lookup yields CDR1 SGHTS and CDR2 YDEGEE. Here the CDR3 DNA reads TGTGCCAGCAGCTTGGTTAAAGGAGCGGGAGCCCATTCGAACACCGGGGAGCTGTTTTTT. Protein: CASSLVKGAGAHSNTGELFF.

The V gene is TRBV5-4, the J gene TRBJ1-6; D unresolved. The CDR3 contains 14 residues. Germline CDR1 is SGHNT and CDR2 is YYREEE (reference sequence). V was clipped by 7 bases and J by 3 bases, with 11 bases between them. The CDR3 nucleotides read TGTGCCAGCTCTAAAGAGATCTATAATTCACCCCTCCACTTT. Amino acids: CASSKEIYNSPLHF.

This chain uses TRBV5-1 with TRBJ2-3; D possibly corresponds to TRBD1 (6 bases). Trimming shortened V by 7 bases and J by 0 bases, and 9 bases separated the two germline ends. The CDR3 is 13 amino acids. The germline V gene encodes CDR1 SGHRS and CDR2 YFSETQ. CDR3 nucleotide sequence: TGCGCCAGCGCGACAGGAAGCACAGATACGCAGTATTTT. Its protein product is CASATGSTDTQYF.

V usage is TRBV12-3 or TRBV12-4 and J usage is TRBJ1-1; TRBD1 agrees at 9 bases. The CDR3 sequence is 13 residues long. The V and J ends lost 6 bases and 6 bases, in that order; junction bases with no gene match: 5. CDR3 nucleotides: TGTGCCAGCAGCTGGGACAGGGACGCTGAAGCTTTCTTT. Translation gives CASSWDRDAEAFF.

V gene TRBV7-9 combines with J gene TRBJ2-7; weak D call: TRBD2 (5 bases). The CDR3 length is 15 residues. Trimming removed 2 bases at V and 3 bases at J, with 14 bases between. From germline, CDR1 is SEHNR and CDR2 FQNEAQ (reference sequence). The CDR3 here is CASSLWGLGSYEQYF. CDR3 coding DNA: TGTGCCAGCAGCTTATGGGGTTTAGGGAGCTACGAGCAGTACTTC.

The CDR3 protein is CASSLVSTGTNQPQHF. The DNA for the CDR3 is TGTGCCAGCAGCTTGGTTAGCACAGGTACTAATCAGCCCCAGCATTTT. The chain recombines TRBV7-8 with TRBJ1-5; a weak D match, TRBD1 (5 bases). Germline CDR1 SGHVS, CDR2 FQNEAQ. CDR3 size: 16 residues. The ends were cut back, 3 bases at V and 4 bases at J, with 16 bases in the middle.

The chain uses TRBV11-3 and TRBJ2-5; D is possibly TRBD2 (6 bases). V lost 5 bases to trimming and J lost 5 bases, with 18 bases between them. Germline V gene data show CDR1 as SGHNT and CDR2 as YENEEA. This CDR3 spans 15 amino acids. DNA of the CDR3: TGTGCCAGCAGCCTGAGCGGGTCCTCAGGGGAGACCCAGTACTTC. This translates into CASSLSGSSGETQYF.

This chain uses TRBV18 with TRBJ2-7; no firm D call. Deletions cut 4 bases from V and 3 bases from J, with 10 bases between. The CDR3 has 13 amino acids. In germline, CDR1 is KGHSH, CDR2 LQKENI. The CDR3 loop is CASSLATGYEQYF. For the CDR3, the DNA is TGTGCCAGCTCACTGGCAACCGGCTACGAGCAGTACTTC. Together with reference TRBV18 and TRBJ2-7, the CDR3 gives the full variable domain: NAGVMQNPRHLVRRRGQEARLRCSPMKGHSHVYWYRQLPEEGLKFMVYLQKENIIDESGMPKERFSAEFPKEGPSILRIQQVVRGDSAAYFCASSLATGYEQYFGPGTRLTVT.

This rearrangement joins TRBV5-1 to TRBJ2-1, with TRBD1 as a possible D gene (6 bases). V was shortened by 0 bases and J by 8 bases, with 9 bases between the two germline ends. This CDR3 contains 13 residues. The V gene's germline CDR1 is SGHRS and CDR2 YFSETQ. The CDR3 here is CASSLGAGDEQFF. CDR3 bases: TGCGCCAGCAGCTTGGGGGCAGGGGATGAGCAGTTCTTC. The full variable domain, with the rest looked up from reference TRBV5-1 and TRBJ2-1, is KAGVTQTPRYLIKTRGQQVTLSCSPISGHRSVSWYQQTPGQGLQFLFEYFSETQRNKGNFPGRFSGRQFSNSRSEMNVSTLELGDSALYLCASSLGAGDEQFFGPGTRLTVL.

The chain is built from TRBV18 and TRBJ1-4; unclear D gene. The CDR3 contains 14 residues. V lost 6 bases and J 0 bases, leaving 8 bases between the germline ends. CDR1 and CDR2 from the germline V gene are KGHSH and LQKENI. CDR3 bases: TGTGCCAGCTCCCGGACGTCAACTAATGAAAAACTGTTTTTT. It encodes CASSRTSTNEKLFF. Filled out from reference TRBV18 and TRBJ1-4, the complete variable domain reads NAGVMQNPRHLVRRRGQEARLRCSPMKGHSHVYWYRQLPEEGLKFMVYLQKENIIDESGMPKERFSAEFPKEGPSILRIQQVVRGDSAAYFCASSRTSTNEKLFFGSGTQLSVL.

V is TRBV28 and J is TRBJ1-1; possibly TRBD1 for D (6 bases). This CDR3 spans 14 amino acids. The ends were cut back, 8 bases at V and 5 bases at J, with 18 bases in the middle. CDR1 and CDR2 from the germline V gene are MDHEN and SYDVKM. In DNA, the CDR3 is TGTGCCAGCCCCTCTGGGGGGGCAGGGACTGAAGCTTTCTTT. Encoded protein: CASPSGGAGTEAFF.

The J gene is TRBJ2-5, the V gene TRBV6-5; the D is unclear. The germline V gene has CDR1 MNHEY and CDR2 SVGAGI. Deletions cut 5 bases from V and 0 bases from J, with 13 bases between. The CDR3 runs to 15 residues. The CDR3 DNA follows: TGTGCCAGCAGTCCTAGTTGGGGTAACCAAGAGACCCAGTACTTC. This sequence encodes CASSPSWGNQETQYF.

The CDR3 loop reads CAISWDWGPPNEQFF. For the CDR3, the DNA is TGTGCCATCAGCTGGGACTGGGGTCCCCCCAATGAGCAGTTCTTC. The genes are TRBV10-3 and TRBJ2-1; D is perhaps TRBD2 (6 bases). This CDR3 contains 15 residues. The germline V gene has CDR1 ENHRY and CDR2 SYGVKD. The V gene lost 6 bases and the J gene lost 6 bases, with 18 bases spanning the gap.

This chain uses TRBV20-1 with TRBJ1-2; D unclear. With 8 bases removed from V and 14 bases from J, the gap between germline ends came to 12 bases. The CDR3 has 8 residues. CDR1 and CDR2 (germline): DFQATT, SNEGSKA (reference sequence). This chain's CDR3 is CSPTTETF. The CDR3 bases are TGCAGTCCCACCACCGAAACCTTC.

The chain uses TRBV18 and TRBJ1-1, with 7 positions matching TRBD1. V was pared by 8 bases and J by 5 bases, with 5 bases of the junction left unmatched. The length of the CDR3 is 12 residues. Germline V lookup: CDR1 KGHSH, CDR2 LQKENI. The DNA for the CDR3 is TGTGCCAGCCTCCAGGACAGGACTGAAGCTTTCTTT. Residues: CASLQDRTEAFF.

The chain combines TRBV7-3 with TRBJ2-2, with a possible D match to TRBD1 (6 bases). CDR1 and CDR2 (germline): SGHTA, FQGTGA. V gave up 1 base and J gave up 4 bases, with 13 bases separating them. The CDR3 is 16 amino acids. The CDR3 sequence is CASSLMSGAGTGELFF. The CDR3 DNA follows: TGTGCCAGCAGCTTAATGTCAGGGGCTGGCACCGGGGAGCTGTTTTTT.

The chain uses TRBV12-5 and TRBJ2-7, with TRBD1 matching 8 bases. Trimming cost V 8 bases and J 3 bases; bases outside gene matches: 18. Germline V CDR1 and CDR2: LGHNT, FRNRAP. There are 17 residues in the CDR3. Here the CDR3 DNA reads TGTGCTAGTCCACTTCACACCCGACAGGGGCCTAACTACGAGCAGTACTTC. It yields the protein CASPLHTRQGPNYEQYF.

V is TRBV2 and J is TRBJ2-7, with D possibly being TRBD2 (6 bases). Trimming pared 7 bases from V and 0 bases from J, leaving 13 bases between. CDR1 and CDR2 from the germline V gene are SNHLY and FYNNEI. The CDR3 is made up of 14 amino acids. CDR3: CASKGLEGSYEQYF. The CDR3 DNA is TGTGCCAGCAAGGGGTTGGAGGGCTCCTACGAGCAGTACTTC.

This clone rates as medium-sized (0.01 to 0.1%). This chain uses TRBV5-8 with TRBJ1-5, with a weak D call TRBD1 (5 bases). Germline values: CDR1 SGHTS, CDR2 YDEGEE. The CDR3 loop spans 16 amino acids. The V and J ends lost 6 bases and 3 bases respectively, with 19 bases between them. CDR3 in amino acids: CASTPGSWGNNQPQHF. CDR3 nucleotide sequence: TGTGCCAGCACCCCTGGCTCGTGGGGGAACAATCAGCCCCAGCATTTT.

V gene TRBV11-3 combines with J gene TRBJ2-1; maybe TRBD2 (5 bases). The germline V gene encodes CDR1 SGHNT and CDR2 YENEEA. The CDR3 totals 17 residues. V was clipped by 1 base and J by 2 bases, with 15 bases between them. CDR3 sequence (DNA): TGTGCCAGCAGCTTAGGGCGATTCACCGGGGCCTACAATGAGCAGTTCTTC. Residues: CASSLGRFTGAYNEQFF.

The chain has TRBV11-2 and TRBJ2-1; TRBD2 might be the D (6 bases). The CDR3 contains 15 residues. Per germline, CDR1 SGHAT and CDR2 FQNNGV. V lost 5 bases to trimming and J lost 7 bases, with 18 bases between them. The CDR3 spells CASSPFGGIRNEQFF. CDR3 coding DNA: TGTGCCAGCAGCCCCTTTGGGGGGATCAGGAATGAGCAGTTCTTC.